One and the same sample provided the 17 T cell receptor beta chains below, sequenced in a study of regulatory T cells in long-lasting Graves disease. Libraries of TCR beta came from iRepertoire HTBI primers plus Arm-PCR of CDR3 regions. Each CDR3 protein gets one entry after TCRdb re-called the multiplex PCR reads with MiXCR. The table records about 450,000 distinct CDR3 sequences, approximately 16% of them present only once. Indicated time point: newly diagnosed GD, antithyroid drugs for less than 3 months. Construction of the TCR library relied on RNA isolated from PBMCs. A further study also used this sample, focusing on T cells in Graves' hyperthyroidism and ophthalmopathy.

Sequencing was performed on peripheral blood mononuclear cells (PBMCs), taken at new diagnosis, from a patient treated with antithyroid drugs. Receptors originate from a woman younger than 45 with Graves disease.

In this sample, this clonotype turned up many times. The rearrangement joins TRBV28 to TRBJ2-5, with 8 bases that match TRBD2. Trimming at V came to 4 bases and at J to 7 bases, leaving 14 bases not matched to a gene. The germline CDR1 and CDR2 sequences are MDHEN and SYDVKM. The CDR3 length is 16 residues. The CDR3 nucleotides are TGTGCCAGCAGTTCTTCCCCTCAGCGGGGGCTCGGGACCCAGTACTTC. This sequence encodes CASSSSPQRGLGTQYF.

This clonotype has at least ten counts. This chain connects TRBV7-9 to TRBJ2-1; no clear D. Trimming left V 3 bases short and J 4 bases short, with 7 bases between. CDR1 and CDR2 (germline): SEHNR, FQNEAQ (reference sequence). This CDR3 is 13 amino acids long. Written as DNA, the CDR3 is TGTGCCAGCAGCTTTCAGTTATACAATGAGCAGTTCTTC. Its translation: CASSFQLYNEQFF. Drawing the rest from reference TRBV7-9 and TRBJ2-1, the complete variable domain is DTGVSQNPRHKITKRGQNVTFRCDPISEHNRLYWYRQTLGQGPEFLTYFQNEAQLEKSRLLSDRFSAERPKGSFSTLEIQRTEQGDSAMYLCASSFQLYNEQFFGPGTRLTVL.

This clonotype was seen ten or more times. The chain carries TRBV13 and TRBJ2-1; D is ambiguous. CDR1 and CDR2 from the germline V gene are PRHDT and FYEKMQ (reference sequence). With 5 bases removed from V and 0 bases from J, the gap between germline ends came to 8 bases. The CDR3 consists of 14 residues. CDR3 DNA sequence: TGTGCCAGCAGCACACGAAGCTCCTACAATGAGCAGTTCTTC. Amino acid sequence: CASSTRSSYNEQFF.

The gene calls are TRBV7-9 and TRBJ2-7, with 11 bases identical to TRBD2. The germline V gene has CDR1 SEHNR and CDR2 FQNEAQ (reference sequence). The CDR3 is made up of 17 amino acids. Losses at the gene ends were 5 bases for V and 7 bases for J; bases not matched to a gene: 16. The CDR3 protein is CASSPNQGLAVVGEQYF. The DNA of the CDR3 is TGTGCCAGCAGCCCGAATCAGGGACTAGCGGTTGTCGGGGAGCAGTACTTC.

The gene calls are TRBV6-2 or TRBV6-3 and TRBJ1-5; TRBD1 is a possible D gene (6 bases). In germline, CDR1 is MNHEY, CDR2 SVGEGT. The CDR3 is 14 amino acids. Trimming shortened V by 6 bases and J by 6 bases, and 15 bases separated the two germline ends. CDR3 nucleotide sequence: TGTGCCAGCAGCGACAGAGGGGGGTTTCAGCCCCAGCATTTT. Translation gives CASSDRGGFQPQHF.

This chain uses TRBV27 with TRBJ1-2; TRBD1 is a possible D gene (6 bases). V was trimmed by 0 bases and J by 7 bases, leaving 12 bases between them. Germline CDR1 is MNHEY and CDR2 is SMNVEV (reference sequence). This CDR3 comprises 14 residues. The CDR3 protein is CASSLSVQGPGYTF. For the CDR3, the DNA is TGTGCCAGCAGTTTATCGGTACAGGGACCTGGCTACACCTTC.

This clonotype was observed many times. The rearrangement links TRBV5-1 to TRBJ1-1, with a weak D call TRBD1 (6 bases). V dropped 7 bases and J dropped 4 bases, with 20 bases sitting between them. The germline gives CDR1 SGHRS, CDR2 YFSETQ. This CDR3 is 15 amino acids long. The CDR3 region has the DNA TGCGCCAGCCGAATCGGGACATCAGGAATCACTGAAGCTTTCTTT. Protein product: CASRIGTSGITEAFF.

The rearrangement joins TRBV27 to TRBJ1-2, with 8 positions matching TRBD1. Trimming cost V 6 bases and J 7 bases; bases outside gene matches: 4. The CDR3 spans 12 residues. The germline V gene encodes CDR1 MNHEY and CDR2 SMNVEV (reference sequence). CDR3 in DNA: TGTGCCAGCAGCTCCGGGACAGGTGGCTACACCTTC. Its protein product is CASSSGTGGYTF.

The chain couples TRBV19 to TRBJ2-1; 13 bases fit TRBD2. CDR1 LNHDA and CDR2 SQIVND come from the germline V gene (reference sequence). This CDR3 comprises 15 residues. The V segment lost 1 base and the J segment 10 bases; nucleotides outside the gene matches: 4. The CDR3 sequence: CASSIGLAGGAEQFF. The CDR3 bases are TGTGCCAGTAGTATAGGACTAGCGGGGGGAGCGGAGCAGTTCTTC.

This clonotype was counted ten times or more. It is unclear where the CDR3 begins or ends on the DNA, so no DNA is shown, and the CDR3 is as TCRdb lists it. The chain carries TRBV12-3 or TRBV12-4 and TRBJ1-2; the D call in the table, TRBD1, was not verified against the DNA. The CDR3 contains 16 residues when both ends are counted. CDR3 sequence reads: CASSFLETGINYGYTF.

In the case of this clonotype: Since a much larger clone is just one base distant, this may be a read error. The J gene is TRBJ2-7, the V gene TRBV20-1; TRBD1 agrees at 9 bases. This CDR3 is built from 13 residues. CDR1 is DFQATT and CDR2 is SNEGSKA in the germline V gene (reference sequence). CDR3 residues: CSASSDRGYELYF. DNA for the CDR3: TGCAGTGCTAGTTCCGACAGGGGGTACGAGCTGTACTTC.

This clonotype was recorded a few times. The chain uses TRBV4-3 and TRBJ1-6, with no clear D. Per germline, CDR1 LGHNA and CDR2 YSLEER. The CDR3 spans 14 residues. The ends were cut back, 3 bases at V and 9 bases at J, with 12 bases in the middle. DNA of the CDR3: TGCGCCAGCAGCCACCCTGACCTTTCTTCACCCCTCCACTTT. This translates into CASSHPDLSSPLHF.

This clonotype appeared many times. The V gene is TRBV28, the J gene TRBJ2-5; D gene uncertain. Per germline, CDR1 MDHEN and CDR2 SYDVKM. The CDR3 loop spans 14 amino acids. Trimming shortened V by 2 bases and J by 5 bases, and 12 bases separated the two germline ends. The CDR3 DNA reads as TGTGCCAGCAGTTTAGTCCAGGTGTACGAGACCCAGTACTTC. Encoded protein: CASSLVQVYETQYF.

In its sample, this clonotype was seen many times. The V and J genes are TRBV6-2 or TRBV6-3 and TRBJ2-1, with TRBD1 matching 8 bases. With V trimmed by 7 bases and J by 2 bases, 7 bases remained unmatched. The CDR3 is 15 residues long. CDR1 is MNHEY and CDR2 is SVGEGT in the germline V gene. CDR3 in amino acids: CASTDRGLAYNEQFF. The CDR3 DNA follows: TGTGCCAGCACCGACAGGGGATTAGCCTACAATGAGCAGTTCTTC.

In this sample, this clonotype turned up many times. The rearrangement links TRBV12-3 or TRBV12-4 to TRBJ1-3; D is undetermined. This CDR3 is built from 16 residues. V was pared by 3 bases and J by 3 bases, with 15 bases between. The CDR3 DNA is TGTGCCAGCAGTTTCTCGGGCAGGACTCTTGGAAACACCATATATTTT. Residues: CASSFSGRTLGNTIYF.

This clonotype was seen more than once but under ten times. This CDR3 reads CASTVSAGSSSYNEQFF. The CDR3 DNA sequence: TGTGCCAGCACTGTGAGTGCGGGATCAAGCTCCTACAATGAGCAGTTCTTC. V and J are TRBV9 and TRBJ2-1, with D perhaps matching TRBD2 (6 bases). This CDR3 spans 17 amino acids. Per the germline V gene, CDR1 is SGDLS and CDR2 is YYNGEE. Trimming removed 6 bases from V and 0 bases from J, with 19 bases in between.

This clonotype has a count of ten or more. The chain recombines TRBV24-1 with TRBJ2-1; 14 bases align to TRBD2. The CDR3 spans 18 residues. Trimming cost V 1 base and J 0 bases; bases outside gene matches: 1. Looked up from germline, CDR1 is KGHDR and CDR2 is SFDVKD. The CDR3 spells CATSDLGTSGSSYNEQFF. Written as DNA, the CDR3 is TGTGCCACCAGTGATTTAGGGACTAGCGGGAGCTCCTACAATGAGCAGTTCTTC.